The 26 T cell receptor beta chains below were found in one sample sequenced in a study of blood T cell repertoires in COVID-19. Repertoires were generated with immunoSEQ multiplex PCR, while TCRdb's copy carries only in-frame clones and drops some. The repertoire consists of some 490,000 clones, with about 85% occurring once and the leading ten covering 8% to 9.5%. Sequencing was performed on PBMCs or T cells enriched from blood (not recorded which). The source is a woman between 55 and 75 years old who had recovered from COVID-19.

In nucleotides, the CDR3 is TGTGCCAGCAGCTTAGGAGGCGAGCCCCTCCACTTT. This sequence encodes CASSLGGEPLHF. J is TRBJ1-6 and V is TRBV11-3; D gene unclear. The CDR3 has 12 amino acids. Germline V lookup: CDR1 SGHNT, CDR2 YENEEA. V lost 1 base, J lost 13 bases, and 8 bases lay in between.

V and J are TRBV5-1 and TRBJ1-6; a weak D match, TRBD1 (6 bases). The V end lost 3 bases, the J end lost 14 bases, and 18 bases lay between the germline ends. Per germline, CDR1 SGHRS and CDR2 YFSETQ. This CDR3 contains 14 residues. The CDR3 region is CASSSTGAYRSLHF. Written as DNA, the CDR3 is TGCGCCAGCAGCTCGACAGGAGCCTACCGATCCCTCCACTTT.

The rearrangement joins TRBV5-1 to TRBJ1-4; possible D gene TRBD1, 5 bases. V shed 4 bases and J shed 8 bases, with 12 bases lying between them. CDR3 length: 13 residues. Germline V gene lookup returns CDR1 SGHRS and CDR2 YFSETQ. CDR3 in DNA: TGCGCCAGCAGCCTGGGACGGGAAGAAAAACTGTTTTTT. Amino acids: CASSLGREEKLFF.

Worth noting for this clone: One end of the junction fails to match germline, which may point to a read error. This chain uses TRBV3-1 (or the pseudogene TRBV3-2) with TRBJ1-3; 10 nucleotides line up with TRBD1. CDR1 is LGHDT and CDR2 is YNNKEL in the germline V gene (reference sequence). CDR3 length: 12 amino acids. The CDR3 sequence: CASSQRQGASLF. CDR3 DNA: TGTGCCAGCAGCCAAAGACAGGGGGCTAGCCTTTTT.

This chain uses TRBV24-1 with TRBJ1-1; 8 bases map to TRBD1. CDR1 and CDR2 (germline): KGHDR, SFDVKD. CDR3 length: 16 amino acids. V shed 0 bases, J shed 11 bases, and the junction held 13 bases outside the gene matches. CDR3 DNA: TGTGCCACCAGTGATTTGAGGGCAGGGGGCCACGTCGGCGCTTTCTTT. Amino acids: CATSDLRAGGHVGAFF.

The table lists this clone with a count of one. The V gene is TRBV15, the J gene TRBJ1-2; D is possibly TRBD1 (5 bases). Trimming removed 2 bases from V and 3 bases from J, with 7 bases in between. CDR3 length: 13 amino acids. The germline V gene encodes CDR1 LNHNV and CDR2 YYDKDF (reference sequence). CDR3 in amino acids: CATSRQGDYGYTF. The DNA of the CDR3 is TGTGCCACCAGCAGACAGGGTGACTATGGCTACACCTTC.

CDR3 coding DNA: TGCGCCGGACAGGGGCCCCTCTGTACTAACTATGGCTACACCTTC. It translates to CAGQGPLCTNYGYTF. J is TRBJ1-2 and V is TRBV23-1; 9 bases match TRBD1. TRBV23-1 is treated as an ORF (open reading frame) with a function not yet certain. Trimming removed 11 bases from V and 0 bases from J; junction bases left unmatched: 10. CDR3 length: 15 residues.

Only one count was recorded for this clone. V and J are TRBV2 and TRBJ2-2, with 10 bases matching TRBD2. This CDR3 is built from 14 residues. Germline V gene data show CDR1 as SNHLY and CDR2 as FYNNEI. Trimming cost V 6 bases and J 8 bases; bases outside gene matches: 6. CDR3 DNA sequence: TGTGCCAGCAGGGCGGGACTAGCGTCAGGGGAGCTGTTTTTT. It translates to CASRAGLASGELFF.

For this clone: Other DNA sequences in this sample translate to the same CDR3. V is TRBV5-1 and J is TRBJ1-3; 8 bases fit TRBD1. In germline, CDR1 is SGHRS, CDR2 YFSETQ. The CDR3 spans 15 residues. V lost 3 bases, J lost 4 bases, and 6 bases stayed unmatched. The CDR3: CASSSQGAGGNTIYF. The CDR3 DNA reads as TGCGCCAGCAGCTCCCAGGGGGCGGGAGGAAACACCATATATTTT.

The genes are TRBV6-4 and TRBJ2-1, with 13 bases fitting TRBD2. The CDR3 spans 13 residues. V shed 4 bases and J 16 bases; nucleotides not matched to a gene: 7. Looked up from germline, CDR1 is MRHNA and CDR2 is SNTAGT. CDR3 nucleotide sequence: TGTGCCAGCAGTGCCCCGGGACTAGCGGGGAATTTCTTC. Translated: CASSAPGLAGNFF.

CDR3 bases: TGTGCCAGCAGGGCAGCGGCGACAGGGTCAAACGCTGAAGCTTTCTTT. It yields the protein CASRAAATGSNAEAFF. The rearrangement uses TRBV21-1 and TRBJ1-1; the table's D gene call, TRBD1, was not cross checked with the DNA. TRBV21-1 represents a pseudogene. The CDR3 covers 16 residues.

The CDR3 DNA reads TGTGCCAGCAGCTTGTACGGGACAGGGCACAATCAGCCCCAGCATTTT. Translated: CASSLYGTGHNQPQHF. This sequence joins TRBV5-6 and TRBJ1-5; TRBD1 matches 9 bases. This CDR3 is built from 16 residues. CDR1 is SGHDT and CDR2 is YYEEEE in the germline V gene. The ends lost 1 base at V and 3 bases at J; junction bases unmatched: 5.

The chain joins TRBV27 to TRBJ1-4; 8 nucleotides agree with TRBD1. The J segment lost 8 bases and the V segment lost 5 bases, leaving 10 bases of the junction unmatched. The CDR3 extends over 15 amino acids. Per the germline V gene, CDR1 is MNHEY and CDR2 is SMNVEV (reference sequence). CDR3 nucleotides: TGTGCCAGCAGTCCCCGGGACAGGCGGATCGAAAAACTGTTTTTT. This codes for CASSPRDRRIEKLFF.

The chain joins TRBV5-1 to TRBJ1-1, with 9 positions matching TRBD1. Looked up from germline, CDR1 is SGHRS and CDR2 is YFSETQ. The CDR3 covers 16 residues. The V and J ends lost 4 bases and 0 bases, in that order; junction bases with no gene match: 7. The CDR3 is CASSQQGAGMNTEAFF. DNA of the CDR3: TGCGCCAGCAGCCAACAGGGGGCGGGAATGAACACTGAAGCTTTCTTT.

On this clone: The sample contains more than one DNA sequence encoding this CDR3. The V and J genes are TRBV10-3 and TRBJ1-6; D call uncertain. The germline CDR1 and CDR2 sequences are ENHRY and SYGVKD. The CDR3 contains 16 residues. V was cut by 0 bases and J by 1 base, with 7 bases left in between. CDR3 nucleotide sequence: TGTGCCATCAGTGAGTCCGAGGGTTCCTATAATTCACCCCTCCACTTT. Protein product: CAISESEGSYNSPLHF.

This clone was recorded once. This chain connects TRBV6-5 to TRBJ2-7; 7 nucleotides match TRBD1. J lost 5 bases, V lost 7 bases, and 5 bases had no gene match. Germline CDR1 is MNHEY and CDR2 is SVGAGI. CDR3 length: 12 residues. The chain's CDR3 is CASNVGGNEQYV. CDR3 in DNA: TGTGCCAGCAACGTAGGGGGCAACGAGCAGTACGTC.

The chain uses TRBV6-5 and TRBJ2-3; D unresolved. This CDR3 spans 15 amino acids. The V gene lost 4 bases and the J gene lost 0 bases, with 11 bases spanning the gap. Germline lookup yields CDR1 MNHEY and CDR2 SVGAGI. CDR3 bases: TGTGCCAGCAGTTCACGACTGGCTAGCACAGATACGCAGTATTTT. Protein sequence: CASSSRLASTDTQYF.

This clone was seen once. V usage is TRBV24-1 and J usage is TRBJ1-3, with 8 nucleotides matching TRBD1. The germline V gene encodes CDR1 KGHDR and CDR2 SFDVKD. This CDR3 spans 14 amino acids. The V segment lost 9 bases and the J segment 4 bases; nucleotides outside the gene matches: 7. As DNA, the CDR3 is TGTGCCACCCAAGACAGGGGTGAAGGAAACACCATATATTTT. Translation: CATQDRGEGNTIYF.

The V call is TRBV5-4, the J call TRBJ1-1; 10 bases agree with TRBD1. CDR1 is SGHNT, CDR2 YYREEE, per germline (reference sequence). The CDR3 spans 17 residues. The J segment lost 1 base and the V segment lost 4 bases, leaving 10 bases of the junction unmatched. This chain's CDR3 is CASSPNPGQGRNTEAFF. The DNA of the CDR3 is TGTGCCAGCAGCCCGAATCCGGGACAGGGGAGGAACACTGAAGCTTTCTTT.

The CDR3: CASSLGDRVFSYNEQFF. The CDR3 DNA reads as TGTGCCAGCAGCTTAGGGGACAGGGTATTTTCCTACAATGAGCAGTTCTTC. The genes are TRBV11-3 and TRBJ2-1; 9 positions match TRBD1. Germline lookup yields CDR1 SGHNT and CDR2 YENEEA. The trim removed 1 base at V and 1 base at J, leaving 5 bases unmatched. This CDR3 has 17 residues.

The gene calls are TRBV7-8 and TRBJ1-5; 8 nucleotides align to TRBD1. The V and J ends lost 5 bases and 2 bases, in that order; junction bases with no gene match: 5. Germline-derived CDR1 and CDR2 are SGHVS and FQNEAQ. The CDR3 extends over 15 amino acids. The CDR3 is CASSDTGGGNQPQHF. In DNA, the CDR3 is TGTGCCAGCAGCGACACAGGGGGTGGCAATCAGCCCCAGCATTTT.

This chain uses TRBV28 with TRBJ1-5; D perhaps matches TRBD1 (5 bases). Trimming took off 7 bases at V and 5 bases at J, with 12 bases between the two ends. CDR1 is MDHEN and CDR2 is SYDVKM in the germline V gene. This CDR3 has 13 amino acids. The CDR3 reads CASNTDTHQPQHF. The CDR3 coding sequence is TGTGCCAGCAATACGGACACCCATCAGCCCCAGCATTTT.

This chain uses TRBV11-3 with TRBJ2-3, with 9 nucleotides matching TRBD2. J was trimmed by 4 bases and V by 5 bases; bases with no gene match: 7. The CDR3 runs to 15 residues. The germline V gene encodes CDR1 SGHNT and CDR2 YENEEA. The CDR3 DNA is TGTGCCAGCAGCCTCGGCGGGGGGGCCGCAGATACGCAGTATTTT. Translating gives CASSLGGGAADTQYF.

The rearrangement joins TRBV6-5 to TRBJ2-2, with D possibly TRBD1 on 6 matching bases. Trimming took off 0 bases at V and 6 bases at J, with 8 bases between the two ends. Germline CDR1 is MNHEY and CDR2 is SVGAGI. CDR3 length equals 14 residues. The chain's CDR3 is CASSYSRTAGELFF. The DNA for the CDR3 is TGTGCCAGCAGTTACTCGAGGACAGCCGGGGAGCTGTTTTTT.

The genes are TRBV6-5 and TRBJ2-7, with a weak D call TRBD1 (5 bases). The V and J ends lost 6 bases and 0 bases respectively, with 12 bases between them. Germline values: CDR1 MNHEY, CDR2 SVGAGI. The length of the CDR3 is 14 residues. This CDR3 reads CASRKGQSSYEQYV. The CDR3 bases are TGTGCCAGCAGGAAAGGACAAAGCTCCTACGAGCAGTACGTC.

The chain combines TRBV6-5 with TRBJ2-2, with no clear D. Germline V gene sequence: CDR1 MNHEY, CDR2 SVGAGI. The CDR3 is made up of 16 amino acids. Trimming removed 4 bases from V and 0 bases from J, with 12 bases in between. The CDR3 is CASSWAGQANTGELFF. The DNA of the CDR3 is TGTGCCAGCAGTTGGGCTGGGCAGGCGAACACCGGGGAGCTGTTTTTT.